The subject of this entry is one TCR beta chain. Its antigen is not identified. The data originate from a study of response to subunit inactivated influenza vaccine. Study-level points and caveats: Authors suggested few new T cells are recruited by each seasonal influenza vaccination.

This CDR3 spans 16 amino acids. The J segment lost 6 bases and the V segment lost 1 base, leaving 4 bases of the junction unmatched. MiXCR was run by TCRdb on the RT-PCR reads, yielding one entry per CDR3 protein. The sample lists about 650,000 distinct CDR3 sequences, 15% to 19% seen once, with around 10% in the top ten. The specimen comprised PBMCs from blood, sampled 12 days after vaccination. The sequence came from a man in his fifties who received an inactivated influenza vaccine. The genes are TRBV12-3 or TRBV12-4 and TRBJ1-5, with TRBD1 identical over 12 bases. The CDR3 coding sequence is TGTGCCAGCAGTTTAGGGGACAGGGGGCTAGGTCAGCCCCAGCATTTT. It is translated as CASSLGDRGLGQPQHF.